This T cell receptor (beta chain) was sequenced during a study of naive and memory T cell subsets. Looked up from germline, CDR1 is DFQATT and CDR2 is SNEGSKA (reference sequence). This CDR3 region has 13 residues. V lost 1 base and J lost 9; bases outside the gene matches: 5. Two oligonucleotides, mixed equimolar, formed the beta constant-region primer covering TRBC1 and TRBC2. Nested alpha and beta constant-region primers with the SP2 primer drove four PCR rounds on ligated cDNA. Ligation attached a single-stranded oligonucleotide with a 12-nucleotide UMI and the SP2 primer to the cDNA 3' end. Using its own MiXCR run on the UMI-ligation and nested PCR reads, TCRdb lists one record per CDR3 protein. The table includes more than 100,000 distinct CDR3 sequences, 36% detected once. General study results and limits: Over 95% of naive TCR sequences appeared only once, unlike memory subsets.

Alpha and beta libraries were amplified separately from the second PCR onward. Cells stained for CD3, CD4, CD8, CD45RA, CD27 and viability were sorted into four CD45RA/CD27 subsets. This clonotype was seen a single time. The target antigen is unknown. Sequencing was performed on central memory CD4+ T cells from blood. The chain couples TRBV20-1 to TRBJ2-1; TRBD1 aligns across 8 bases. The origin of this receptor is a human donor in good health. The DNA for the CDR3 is TGCAGTGCTAGAGGCCAGGGGGCGCGTGAGCAGTTCTTC. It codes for CSARGQGAREQFF.